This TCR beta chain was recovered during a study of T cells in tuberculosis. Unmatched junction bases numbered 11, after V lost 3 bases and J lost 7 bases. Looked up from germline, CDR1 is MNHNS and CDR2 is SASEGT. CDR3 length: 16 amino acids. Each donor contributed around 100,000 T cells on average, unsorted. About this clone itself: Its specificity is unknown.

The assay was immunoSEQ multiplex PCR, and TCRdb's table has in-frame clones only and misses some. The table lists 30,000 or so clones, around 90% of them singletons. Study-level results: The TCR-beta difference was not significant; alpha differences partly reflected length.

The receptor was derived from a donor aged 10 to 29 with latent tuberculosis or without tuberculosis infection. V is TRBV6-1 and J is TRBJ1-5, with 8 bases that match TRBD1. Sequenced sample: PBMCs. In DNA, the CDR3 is TGTGCCAGCAGTGAGGCGACAGGGGTCTGGGTCCAGCCCCAGCATTTT. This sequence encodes CASSEATGVWVQPQHF.